The clone carrying this TCR beta chain was counted a few times. As yet, its antigen is unknown. TCRdb ran MiXCR on the reads and lists one entry per CDR3 protein. The sample lists around 710,000 distinct CDR3 sequences, about 27% occurring once. This record comes from a study of T cell repertoires in cytomegalovirus infection. The length of the CDR3 is 13 residues. Per the germline V gene, CDR1 is MNHNS and CDR2 is SASEGT. V shed 7 bases and J shed 5 bases, with 14 bases lying between them. Study-wide points: HLA-C-restricted CMV-specific TCR beta clonotypes were dominant in the ex vivo response.

The specimen comprised cultured CD8+ T cells from PBMCs, sampled from culture after CMV antigen stimulation. This chain connects TRBV6-1 to TRBJ2-5, with D maybe TRBD2 (6 bases). This TCR came from a human donor in good health (CMV status not recorded). Some clones in this sample may be carry-over from other donors' samples. The CDR3 nucleotides read TGTGCCAGCAACCGGGAGTTCGGGGAGACCCAGTACTTC. Translated, it gives CASNREFGETQYF.